This TCR beta chain was recorded in a study of identical twins. This CDR3 is 15 amino acids long. The V gene end was trimmed by 3 bases and the J gene end by 2 bases; junction bases not matched to a gene: 6. Looked up from germline, CDR1 is SGHRS and CDR2 is YFSETQ. Notes on the study in general: Whereas memory repertoires showed no such difference, abundant cord blood beta clonotypes carried fewer insertions. Conclusions came from cross-sectional statistical analysis, not from following the same donors. Alpha sequences out of frame and shared by twins had excess low generation probability.

In this sample, this clonotype turned up many times. Its antigen remains unidentified. Among all donors, each was a healthy Caucasian. From the 5' RACE reads, TCRdb called clonotypes with MiXCR, one entry per CDR3 protein. The sample records 640,000 or so distinct CDR3 sequences, 5.5% to 6.5% being singletons. Sequencing used naive T cells sorted from blood. The sequence derives from a man in his late teens or twenties in good health. This chain joins TRBV5-1 and TRBJ2-7; TRBD2 agrees at 9 bases. In DNA, the CDR3 is TGCGCCAGCAGCTGGGTAGCGGGAGCGACCTACGAGCAGTACTTC. Encoded protein: CASSWVAGATYEQYF.